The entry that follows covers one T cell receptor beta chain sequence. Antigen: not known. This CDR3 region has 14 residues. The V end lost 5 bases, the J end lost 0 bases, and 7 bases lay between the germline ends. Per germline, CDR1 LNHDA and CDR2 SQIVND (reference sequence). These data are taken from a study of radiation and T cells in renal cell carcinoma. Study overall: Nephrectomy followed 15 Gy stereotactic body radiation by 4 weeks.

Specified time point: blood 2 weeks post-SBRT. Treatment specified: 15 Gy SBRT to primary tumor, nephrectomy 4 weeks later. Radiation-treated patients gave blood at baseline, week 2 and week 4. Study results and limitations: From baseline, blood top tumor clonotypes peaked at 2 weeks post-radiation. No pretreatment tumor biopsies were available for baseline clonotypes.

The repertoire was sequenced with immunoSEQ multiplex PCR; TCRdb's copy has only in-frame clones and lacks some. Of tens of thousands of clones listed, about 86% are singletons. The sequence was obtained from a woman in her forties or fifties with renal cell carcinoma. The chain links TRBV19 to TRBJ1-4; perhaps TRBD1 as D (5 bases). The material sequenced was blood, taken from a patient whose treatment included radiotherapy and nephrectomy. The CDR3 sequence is CASSPTATNEKLFF. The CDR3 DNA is TGTGCCAGTAGTCCGACAGCAACTAATGAAAAACTGTTTTTT. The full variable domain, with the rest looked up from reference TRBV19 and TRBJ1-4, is DGGITQSPKYLFRKEGQNVTLSCEQNLNHDAMYWYRQDPGQGLRLIYYSQIVNDFQKGDIAEGYSVSREKKESFPLTVTSAQKNPTAFYLCASSPTATNEKLFFGSGTQLSVL.